The 15 T cell receptor beta chains below were found in one sample sequenced in a study of blood T cell repertoires in COVID-19. Only in-frame clones appear in the TCRdb table, and some are missing; sequencing was by immunoSEQ multiplex PCR. Of more than 110,000 clones detected, 85% to 90% appear once; the ten largest clones hold roughly 11%. The sequencing input was peripheral blood. The source of these receptors is a woman of 80 years or more with acute or convalescent COVID-19.

The chain combines TRBV11-1 with TRBJ1-1; TRBD1 might be the D (6 bases). With 4 bases removed from V and 8 bases from J, the gap between germline ends came to 11 bases. This CDR3 is 12 amino acids long. Germline V gene sequence: CDR1 SGHAT, CDR2 FQDESV (reference sequence). This CDR3 reads CASSYNRAEAFF. Here the CDR3 DNA reads TGTGCCAGCAGCTACAACAGGGCGGAAGCTTTCTTT. Full variable domain (rest looked up from reference TRBV11-1 and TRBJ1-1): EAEVAQSPRYKITEKSQAVAFWCDPISGHATLYWYRQILGQGPELLVQFQDESVVDDSQLPKDRFSAERLKGVDSTLKIQPAELGDSAMYLCASSYNRAEAFFGQGTRLTVV.

This chain uses TRBV6-1 with TRBJ1-4; the D is unclear. CDR1 MNHNS and CDR2 SASEGT come from the germline V gene. Trimming took 1 base from V and 4 from J, leaving 13 bases between them. The length of the CDR3 is 16 residues. The CDR3 loop reads CASSEGRVADNEKLFF. Here the CDR3 DNA reads TGTGCCAGCAGTGAAGGCCGGGTAGCAGATAATGAAAAACTGTTTTTT.

CDR3 in DNA: TGCGCCAGCAGCTTGTCACGGAACTATGGCTACACCTTC. Amino acids: CASSLSRNYGYTF. The chain is built from TRBV5-1 and TRBJ1-2; no firm D call. This CDR3 spans 13 amino acids. Germline values: CDR1 SGHRS, CDR2 YFSETQ. Deletions cut 1 base from V and 2 bases from J, with 6 bases between.

The CDR3 nucleotides are TGTGCCAGTAGTAACCCGAGCGGGGGGTTGGATGAGCAGTTCTTC. It translates to CASSNPSGGLDEQFF. This sequence joins TRBV19 and TRBJ2-1; TRBD2 matches 9 bases. The CDR3 is made up of 15 amino acids. Unmatched junction bases numbered 9, after V lost 4 bases and J lost 8 bases. The germline V gene encodes CDR1 LNHDA and CDR2 SQIVND (reference sequence). Based on the CDR3 plus reference TRBV19 and TRBJ2-1, the full variable domain is DGGITQSPKYLFRKEGQNVTLSCEQNLNHDAMYWYRQDPGQGLRLIYYSQIVNDFQKGDIAEGYSVSREKKESFPLTVTSAQKNPTAFYLCASSNPSGGLDEQFFGPGTRLTVL.

V is TRBV7-3 and J is TRBJ1-1; TRBD1 agrees at 7 bases. The CDR3 length is 16 residues. Germline values: CDR1 SGHTA, CDR2 FQGTGA. The ends lost 1 base at V and 7 bases at J; junction bases unmatched: 12. The chain's CDR3 is CASSLMGDRLPSEAFF. The CDR3 bases are TGTGCCAGCAGCTTAATGGGGGACAGATTACCAAGTGAAGCTTTCTTT.

The rearrangement uses TRBV7-2 and TRBJ1-2, with 9 bases identical to TRBD1. Per germline, CDR1 SGHTA and CDR2 FQGNSA. The CDR3 is made up of 14 amino acids. Losses at the gene ends were 2 bases for V and 5 bases for J; bases not matched to a gene: 3. The CDR3: CASSLYRGPYGYTF. CDR3 nucleotides: TGTGCCAGCAGCTTATACAGGGGGCCGTATGGCTACACCTTC.

The chain uses TRBV12-3 or TRBV12-4 and TRBJ2-2, with TRBD1 as a possible D gene (6 bases). This CDR3 contains 13 residues. V shed 4 bases and J shed 6 bases, with 9 bases lying between them. CDR3 nucleotides: TGTGCCAGCAGTTCCTGGACAGCCGGGGAGCTGTTTTTT. This codes for CASSSWTAGELFF.

The CDR3 spells CSAYRGDETQYF. CDR3 nucleotide sequence: TGCAGCGCCTACAGGGGAGACGAGACCCAGTACTTC. This chain uses TRBV29-1 with TRBJ2-5, with 7 positions matching TRBD1. J gave up 5 bases and V 7 bases, and 7 bases lay outside the gene matches. Germline-derived CDR1 and CDR2 are SQVTM and ANQGSEA. CDR3 length: 12 residues.

The chain recombines TRBV29-1 with TRBJ1-3, with no clear D. CDR1 is SQVTM and CDR2 is ANQGSEA in the germline V gene. There are 14 residues in the CDR3. V lost 1 base, J lost 3 bases, and 10 bases lay in between. The CDR3 DNA follows: TGCAGCGTTGAAGTGAAGAACGGTGGAAACACCATATATTTT. Translating it yields CSVEVKNGGNTIYF.

The gene calls are TRBV30 and TRBJ1-2; 9 positions agree with TRBD1. After removal of 5 bases from V and 6 bases from J, the junction contained 13 bases not matched to a gene. The germline V gene encodes CDR1 GTSNPN and CDR2 SVGIG (reference sequence). This CDR3 spans 15 amino acids. This CDR3 is CAWEKLTGTGNGYTF. In DNA form, the CDR3 reads TGTGCCTGGGAGAAATTAACCGGGACAGGGAATGGCTACACCTTC.

This chain's CDR3 is CASSTRGQGSGNTIYF. The CDR3 DNA sequence: TGTGCCAGCAGCACCAGGGGGCAGGGTTCTGGAAACACCATATATTTT. V usage is TRBV12-1 and J usage is TRBJ1-3; the table names TRBD1, a call not compared with the DNA. TRBV12-1 is a pseudogene segment. The CDR3 is 16 residues long.

The chain employs TRBV7-6 and TRBJ1-6; 7 bases are shared with TRBD1. Germline CDR1 and CDR2: SGHVS and FNYEAQ. Losses at the gene ends were 3 bases for V and 7 bases for J; bases not matched to a gene: 6. The CDR3 contains 15 residues. CDR3: CASSFGQVKNSPLHF. In DNA form, the CDR3 reads TGTGCCAGCAGCTTTGGACAGGTGAAGAATTCACCCCTCCACTTT.

The chain links TRBV7-2 to TRBJ1-1; 10 bases line up with TRBD1. Germline V gene lookup returns CDR1 SGHTA and CDR2 FQGNSA. The J segment lost 6 bases and the V segment lost 5 bases, leaving 6 bases of the junction unmatched. The CDR3 spans 14 residues. The CDR3 protein is CASSPGQGRPEAFF. The CDR3 DNA is TGTGCCAGCAGCCCGGGACAGGGGAGGCCTGAAGCTTTCTTT.

This chain connects TRBV5-1 to TRBJ1-6; TRBD1 is a possible D gene (6 bases). The CDR3 runs 15 residues. V lost 6 bases and J 2 bases, leaving 12 bases between the germline ends. The germline V gene has CDR1 SGHRS and CDR2 YFSETQ. The CDR3: CASTPTGAYNSPLHF. The CDR3 bases are TGCGCCAGCACCCCGACAGGCGCCTATAATTCACCCCTCCACTTT.

This clone was detected once. V and J are TRBV6-4 and TRBJ1-2, with TRBD1 identical over 7 bases. This CDR3 has 16 residues. After removal of 4 bases from V and 7 bases from J, the junction contained 15 bases not matched to a gene. Germline V gives CDR1 MRHNA, CDR2 SNTAGT. Here the CDR3 reads CASSVEGTAGNSGYTF. CDR3 bases: TGTGCCAGCAGTGTAGAAGGGACAGCTGGGAACAGTGGCTACACCTTC.